These T cell receptor beta chains were read from a single sample in a study of regulatory T cells in long-lasting Graves disease. Each CDR3 protein gets one entry after TCRdb re-called the multiplex PCR reads with MiXCR. Here the sample spans around 400,000 distinct CDR3 sequences, 12% being singletons. These data also formed part of another study, on T cells in Graves' hyperthyroidism and ophthalmopathy.

This sample comprised peripheral blood mononuclear cells (PBMCs), obtained at new diagnosis, from a patient treated with antithyroid drugs. These receptors were obtained from a woman younger than 35 with Graves disease. Each CDR3 is given with its conserved first and last residue. The D gene is left open where the match is weak. For some rows the clone size is stated as once, few or many, or as a class when expanded; others skip it.

D gene	V gene	J gene	clone size	CDR3 protein	CDR3 DNA
TRBD1	TRBV4-3	TRBJ1-3	NA	CASSQGTGGSGDTIYF	TGCGCCAGCAGCCAGGGGACAGGGGGCTCTGGAGACACCATATATTTT
TRBD2	TRBV7-9	TRBJ2-5	NA	CASRAGPRGETQYF	TGTGCCAGCAGAGCGGGACCCCGTGGAGAGACCCAGTACTTC
TRBD2	TRBV15	TRBJ2-1	few	CATSRVRRGNEQFF	TGTGCCACCAGCAGAGTGCGGCGGGGGAATGAGCAGTTCTTC
NA	TRBV4-1	TRBJ2-3	few	CASSQVTATDTQYF	TGCGCCAGCAGCCAAGTGACTGCCACAGATACGCAGTATTTT
TRBD2	TRBV27	TRBJ2-7	many	CASISWAGATHEQYF	TGTGCCAGCATCTCGTGGGCGGGAGCGACCCACGAGCAGTACTTC
NA	TRBV7-2	TRBJ1-2	few	CASSSLVWWGDAYYGYTF	TGTGCCAGCAGCTCGTTAGTATGGTGGGGGGACGCCTACTATGGCTACACCTTC
TRBD2	TRBV7-2	TRBJ2-1	NA	CASSLPQRGKVKSYNEQFF	TGTGCCAGCAGCTTACCTCAGCGGGGGAAGGTTAAATCCTACAATGAGCAGTTCTTC
TRBD2	TRBV7-9	TRBJ2-1	many	CASSREGFGGSNEQFF	TGTGCCAGCAGCCGCGAGGGATTTGGCGGGAGCAATGAGCAGTTCTTC
NA	TRBV19	TRBJ2-2	few	CASSIFPNTGELFF	TGTGCCAGTAGTATTTTTCCAAACACCGGGGAGCTGTTTTTT
NA	TRBV7-9	TRBJ1-3	NA	CASSYTGGNTIYF	TGTGCCAGCAGCTACACCGGAGGAAACACCATATATTTT
NA	TRBV12-3/TRBV12-4	TRBJ1-1	NA	CASSFIVSSPVNTEAFF	TGTGCCAGCAGTTTTATCGTGTCTTCCCCGGTAAACACTGAAGCTTTCTTT
TRBD1	TRBV20-1	TRBJ2-1	many	CSASRTGGNNEQFF	TGCAGTGCTAGTCGAACAGGGGGAAACAATGAGCAGTTCTTC
NA	TRBV29-1	TRBJ2-1	NA	CSNRVLSSYNEQFF	TGCAGCAACAGGGTCCTGAGCTCCTACAATGAGCAGTTCTTC
TRBD1	TRBV6-1	TRBJ1-2	NA	CAIDRTGGDGYTF	TGTGCCATAGACCGGACAGGGGGCGATGGCTACACCTTC